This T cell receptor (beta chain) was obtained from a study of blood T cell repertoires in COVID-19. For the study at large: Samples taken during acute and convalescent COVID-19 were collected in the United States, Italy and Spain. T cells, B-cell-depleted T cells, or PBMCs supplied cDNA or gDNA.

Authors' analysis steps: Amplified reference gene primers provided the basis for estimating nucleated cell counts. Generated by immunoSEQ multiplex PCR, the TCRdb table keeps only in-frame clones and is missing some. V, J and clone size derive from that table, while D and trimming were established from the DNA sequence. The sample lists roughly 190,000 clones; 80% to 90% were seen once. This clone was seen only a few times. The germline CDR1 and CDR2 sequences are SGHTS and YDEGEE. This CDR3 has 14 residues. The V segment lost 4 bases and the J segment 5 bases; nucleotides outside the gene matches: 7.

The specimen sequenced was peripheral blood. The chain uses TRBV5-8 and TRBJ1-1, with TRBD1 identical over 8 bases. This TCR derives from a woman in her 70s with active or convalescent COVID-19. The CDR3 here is CASSQGQGGTEAFF. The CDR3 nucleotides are TGTGCCAGCAGCCAAGGACAGGGAGGGACTGAAGCTTTCTTT.